The rows below give T cell receptor beta chains drawn from one sample of a study of cytomegalovirus exposure and HLA in healthy donors. The table came from immunoSEQ multiplex PCR; TCRdb's copy has only in-frame clones and leaves some out. The table records around 210,000 clones, around 80% of them present only once. What was sequenced was PBMCs. These receptors originate from a boy aged 10-17 years in good health and CMV-seronegative. CDR3s include the opening cysteine and the closing phenylalanine or tryptophan. Fields, in order: V gene, J gene, D gene, clone size, CDR3 protein, CDR3 DNA. A D gene is named only where the DNA matches it firmly. Clone size is stated in some rows and not others, as once, few, many or a class when expanded.

TRBV5-1	TRBJ2-5	TRBD1	NA	CASSLTGTGEETQYF	TGCGCCAGCAGCTTGACCGGGACAGGGGAAGAGACCCAGTACTTC
TRBV4-1	TRBJ2-3	NA	NA	CASSQGGEDTQYF	TGCGCCAGCAGCCAAGGGGGGGAGGATACGCAGTATTTT
TRBV10-1	TRBJ2-1	TRBD2	NA	CASSDLLAGVDNEQFF	TGCGCCAGCAGTGACCTCTTAGCGGGAGTGGACAATGAGCAGTTCTTC
TRBV6-5	TRBJ1-1	TRBD1	NA	CASRFRDRGTEAFF	TGTGCCAGCAGATTCCGGGACAGGGGTACTGAAGCTTTCTTT
TRBV5-1	TRBJ2-3	TRBD2	NA	CASSLAGGRTDTQYF	TGCGCCAGCAGCTTGGCGGGGGGGCGCACAGATACGCAGTATTTT
TRBV5-1	TRBJ2-7	TRBD1	NA	CASSLGGTGSSYEQYF	TGCGCCAGCAGCTTGGGGGGGACAGGCAGCTCCTACGAGCAGTACTTC
TRBV30	TRBJ2-7	NA	once	CAWSKGPHTYEQYF	TGTGCCTGGAGTAAGGGGCCACATACCTACGAGCAGTACTTC
TRBV10-3	TRBJ1-2	TRBD1	NA	CAIEGGPYGYTF	TGTGCCATCGAAGGGGGCCCCTATGGCTACACCTTC
TRBV4-1	TRBJ1-1	TRBD1	few	CASSLQGEGTEAFF	TGCGCCAGCAGCCTGCAGGGGGAAGGGACTGAAGCTTTCTTT
TRBV9	TRBJ1-2	NA	NA	CASSPRRGYGYTF	TGTGCCAGCAGCCCCCGCAGGGGCTATGGCTACACCTTC
TRBV19	TRBJ1-1	TRBD1	few	CASITDRASDGAFF	TGTGCCAGTATCACGGACAGGGCCTCTGATGGAGCTTTCTTT
TRBV5-6	TRBJ1-5	NA	NA	CASSLGRGPLNQPQHF	TGTGCCAGCAGCTTGGGCAGGGGCCCGCTCAATCAGCCCCAGCATTTT
TRBV19	TRBJ2-3	NA	NA	CASSIRGTLTDTQYF	TGTGCCAGTAGTATCCGGGGAACTCTCACAGATACGCAGTATTTT
TRBV7-9	TRBJ2-3	TRBD1	NA	CASSFGTGESDTQYF	TGTGCCAGCAGCTTTGGGACAGGGGAGTCAGATACGCAGTATTTT
TRBV11-3	TRBJ2-3	TRBD1	NA	CASSKTGGHTDTQYF	TGTGCCAGCAGTAAAACAGGGGGCCACACAGATACGCAGTATTTT
TRBV5-6	TRBJ1-4	NA	few	CASTQAWEGISVNEKLFF	TGTGCCAGCACCCAAGCTTGGGAGGGTATCTCGGTTAATGAAAAACTGTTTTTT
TRBV7-6	TRBJ1-1	NA	few	CASSLVVGEGTEAFF	TGTGCCAGCAGCTTAGTCGTAGGGGAGGGCACTGAAGCTTTCTTT